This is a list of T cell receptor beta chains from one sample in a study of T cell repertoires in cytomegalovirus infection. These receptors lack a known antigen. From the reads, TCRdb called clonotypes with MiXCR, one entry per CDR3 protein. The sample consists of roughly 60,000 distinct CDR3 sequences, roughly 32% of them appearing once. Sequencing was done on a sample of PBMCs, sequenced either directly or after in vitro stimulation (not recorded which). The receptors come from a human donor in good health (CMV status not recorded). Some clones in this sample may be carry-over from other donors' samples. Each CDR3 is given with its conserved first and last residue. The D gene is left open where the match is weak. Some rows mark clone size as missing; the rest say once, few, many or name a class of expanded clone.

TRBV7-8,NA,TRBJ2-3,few,TGTGCCAGCAAAGAAAGGGGAAGAGGAGATACGCAGTATTTT,CASKERGRGDTQYF
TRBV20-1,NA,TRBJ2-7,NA,TGCAGTGCTAGCTTCCCCCGACAGAACTCCTACGAGCAGTACTTC,CSASFPRQNSYEQYF
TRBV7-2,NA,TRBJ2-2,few,TGTGCCAGCAGCCCCGACATGGGGACCGGGGAGCTGTTTTTT,CASSPDMGTGELFF
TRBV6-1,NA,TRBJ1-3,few,TGTGCCAGCAGTTCACTAGCCCGAAACTCTGGAAACACCATATATTTT,CASSSLARNSGNTIYF
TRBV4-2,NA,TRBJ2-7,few,TGTGCCAGCAGCCAAGATCGTAGTTTCCTATACGAGCAGTACTTC,CASSQDRSFLYEQYF
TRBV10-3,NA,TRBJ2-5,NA,TGTGCCATCAGTGAGTCCAGGGGCAAGGAGACCCAGTACTTC,CAISESRGKETQYF
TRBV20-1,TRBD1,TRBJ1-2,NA,TGCAGTGCCAGGACAGGGTATGGCTACACCTTC,CSARTGYGYTF
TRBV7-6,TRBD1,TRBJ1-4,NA,TGTGCCAGCAGCCGAACAGGGGCTGGTGAAAAACTGTTTTTT,CASSRTGAGEKLFF
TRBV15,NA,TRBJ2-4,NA,TGTGCCACCAGCAGAGACCTAAGACAGGATCGGTACTTC,CATSRDLRQDRYF
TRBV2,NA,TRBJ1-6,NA,TGTGCCAGCATCCCCCGGGACCGTAATAATTCACCCCTCCACTTT,CASIPRDRNNSPLHF
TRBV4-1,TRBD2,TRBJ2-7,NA,TGCGCCAGCAGCCAAGAAAAAGGCGGGAGCCCTCCCTACGAGCAGTACTTC,CASSQEKGGSPPYEQYF
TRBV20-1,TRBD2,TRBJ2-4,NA,TGCAGTGCTAGTGATCTAGCGGCCCTTCAGTACTTC,CSASDLAALQYF
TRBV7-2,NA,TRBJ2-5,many,TGTGCCAGCAGCACCCACAGGGCCTTCGAGACCCAGTACTTC,CASSTHRAFETQYF
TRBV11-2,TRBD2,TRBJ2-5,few,TGTGCCAGCAGCTTAGGCCCATCTACTAGCGGGAGTGAGACCCAGTACTTC,CASSLGPSTSGSETQYF
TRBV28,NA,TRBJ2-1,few,TGTGCCAGCAGTTTCAGGGATCCCGACTACAATGAGCAGTTCTTC,CASSFRDPDYNEQFF
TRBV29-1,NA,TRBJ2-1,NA,TGCAGCGGAAAGAAATCCTACAATGAGCAGTTCTTC,CSGKKSYNEQFF
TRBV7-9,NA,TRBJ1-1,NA,TGTGCCAGCAGCTTAGAGTCCGACGCTTGGGGTGGGAGCACTGAAGCTTTCTTT,CASSLESDAWGGSTEAFF
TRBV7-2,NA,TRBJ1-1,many,TGTGCCAGCAGCTTAGGCAGGTCGAACACTGAAGCTTTCTTT,CASSLGRSNTEAFF
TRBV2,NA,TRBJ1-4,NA,TGTGCCAGCAGTGAAGCAAGGGGGACGGGAAAACTGTTTTTT,CASSEARGTGKLFF
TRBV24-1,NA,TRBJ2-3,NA,TGTGCCACCAACCCCGGGGACACAGATACGCAGTATTTT,CATNPGDTDTQYF
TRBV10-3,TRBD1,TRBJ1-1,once,TGTGCCATCAGTGCGAACAGGGGGCTGGCCACTGAAGCTTTCTTT,CAISANRGLATEAFF
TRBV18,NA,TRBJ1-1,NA,TGTGCCAGCTCCCCGGCCCTGAACACTGAAGCTTTCTTT,CASSPALNTEAFF
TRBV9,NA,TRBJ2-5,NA,TGTGCCAGCAGCCTGGGACTCAGCGAGGAGACCCAGTACTTC,CASSLGLSEETQYF
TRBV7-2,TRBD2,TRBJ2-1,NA,TGTGCCAGCACCATTGGGGGGGATAGCGGCTACAATGAGCAGTTCTTC,CASTIGGDSGYNEQFF
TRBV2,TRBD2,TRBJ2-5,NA,TGTGCCAGCAAACCGGGGAGGGTAGAGACCCAGTACTTC,CASKPGRVETQYF
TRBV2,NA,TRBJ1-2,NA,TGTGCCAGCAGGAGGGACGGAGCTGCTAACTATGGCTACACCTTC,CASRRDGAANYGYTF
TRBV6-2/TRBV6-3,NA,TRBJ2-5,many,TGTGCCAGCAGTCCCCAATTGGAGACCCAGTACTTC,CASSPQLETQYF
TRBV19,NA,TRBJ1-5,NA,TGTGCCAGTAGTATGATAGAAAGCAATCAGCCCCAGCATTTT,CASSMIESNQPQHF
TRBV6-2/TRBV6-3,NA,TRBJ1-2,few,TGTGCCAGCCTTTCCTCCAACTATGGCTACACCTTC,CASLSSNYGYTF
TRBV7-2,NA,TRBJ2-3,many,TGTGCCAGCAGCCCGGTGGCCGGCGCTAGCACAGATACGCAGTATTTT,CASSPVAGASTDTQYF
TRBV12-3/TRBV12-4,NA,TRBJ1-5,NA,TGTGCCAGCAGTGTAGACGGCTCGCCTGGGCCCCAGCATTTT,CASSVDGSPGPQHF
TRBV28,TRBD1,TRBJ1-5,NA,TGTGCCAGCAGTCCACGGGACAGGGGTTATAGCAATCAGCCCCAGCATTTT,CASSPRDRGYSNQPQHF
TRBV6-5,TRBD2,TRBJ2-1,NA,TGTGCCAGCAGCAGAGCGGGAGTGGGGGGCAATGAGCAGTTCTTC,CASSRAGVGGNEQFF
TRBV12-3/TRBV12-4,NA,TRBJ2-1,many,TGTGCCAGCAGTTTTGATGGTAATGAGCAGTTCTTC,CASSFDGNEQFF
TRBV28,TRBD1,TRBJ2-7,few,TGTGCCAGCAGTTCGACCGGACAGGGGAAACGCGAGCAGTACTTC,CASSSTGQGKREQYF
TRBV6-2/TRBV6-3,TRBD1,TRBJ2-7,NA,TGTGCCAGCTCCAGGACAGGGGAAGAGCAGTACTTC,CASSRTGEEQYF
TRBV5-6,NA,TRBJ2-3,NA,TGTGCCAGTCATATGAGGGCATCAGATACGCAGTATTTT,CASHMRASDTQYF
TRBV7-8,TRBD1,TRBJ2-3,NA,TGTGCCAGCAGGTCACGGACAGGCGAAGAAGATACGCAGTATTTT,CASRSRTGEEDTQYF
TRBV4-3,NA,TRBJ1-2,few,TGCGCCAGCAGCCAAGATCGGACGGCTAACTATGGCTACACCTTC,CASSQDRTANYGYTF
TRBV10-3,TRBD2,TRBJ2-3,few,TGTGCCATCAGTATACGAACTAGCGGGGATAGCACAGATACGCAGTATTTT,CAISIRTSGDSTDTQYF
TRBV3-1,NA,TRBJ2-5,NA,TGTGCCAGCAGCCCAACGATGGAGACCCAGTACTTC,CASSPTMETQYF
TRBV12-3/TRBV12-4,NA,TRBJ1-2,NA,TGTGCCAGCAGCCTCCTCGTATGGGGGTCGGATGGCTACACCTTC,CASSLLVWGSDGYTF
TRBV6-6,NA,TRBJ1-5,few,TGTGCCAGCAGTTACTCGAGGGCAGGGAGCAATCAGCCCCAGCATTTT,CASSYSRAGSNQPQHF
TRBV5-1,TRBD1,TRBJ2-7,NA,TGCGCCAGCAGCCAGCCCGACAGGGGGCGGTGGGTATACGAGCAGTACTTC,CASSQPDRGRWVYEQYF
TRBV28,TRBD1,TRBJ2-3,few,TGTGCCAGCGGGGGTCCCGGGACAGGGGTCACAGATACGCAGTATTTT,CASGGPGTGVTDTQYF
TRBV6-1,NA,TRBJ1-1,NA,TGTGCCAGCACCCGCAGGGCGGCGAACACTGAAGCTTTCTTT,CASTRRAANTEAFF
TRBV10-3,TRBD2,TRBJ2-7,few,TGTGCCATCAGTGAGGGGCGGGGGAGCTCCTACGAGCAGTACTTC,CAISEGRGSSYEQYF
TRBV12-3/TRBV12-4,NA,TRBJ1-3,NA,TGTGCCAGCAAATTCTTCAGGGCGAACACCATATATTTT,CASKFFRANTIYF
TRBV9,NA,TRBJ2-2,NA,TGTGCCAGCAGCGTAGCTATGAGGCAGGGTGGCGCCGGGGAGCTGTTTTTT,CASSVAMRQGGAGELFF
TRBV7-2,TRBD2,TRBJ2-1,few,TGTGCCAGCAGCGGCCCGGGACTAGCGGGAGTAGGCTACAATGAGCAGTTCTTC,CASSGPGLAGVGYNEQFF
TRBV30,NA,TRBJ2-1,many,TGTGCCTGGAGTGGGGTTAGCGGCTCCTACAATGAGCAGTTCTTC,CAWSGVSGSYNEQFF